This record concerns one TCR beta chain sequence. What it recognizes is unknown. Looked up from germline, CDR1 is SGHTA and CDR2 is FQGTGA. V dropped 1 base and J dropped 5; count of bases not matched to a gene: 2. This CDR3 has 13 residues. These data belong to a study of shared clonotypes between healthy human individuals. Study-wide results and limits: In a few donors, roughly 5.2% of naive CD4 clonotypes appeared in common.

Only in-frame clones appear in the TCRdb table, and some are missing; sequencing was by immunoSEQ multiplex PCR. There are over 2,000,000 clones in the sample; approximately 92% occur only once, and 1.5% to 2% lies in the top ten. Naive CD8 isolation took CD45RO-negative cells positively selected for CCR7 and excluded terminally differentiated effector memory CD45RA+ cells. Sample: naive CD8+ T cells from PBMCs. This receptor was taken from a man between 18 and 29 years old in good health. Some clones in this sample may be carry-over from other donors' samples. The V gene is TRBV7-3, the J gene TRBJ2-7, with 7 bases that match TRBD1. The chain's CDR3 is CASSLNRGHEQYF. The CDR3 coding sequence is TGTGCCAGCAGCTTAAACAGGGGCCACGAGCAGTACTTC.